A selection of T cell receptor beta chains follows, all from one sample in a study of T cell repertoires in cytomegalovirus infection. MiXCR, run by TCRdb on the reads, gives a single entry per CDR3 protein. The top ten clones hold over 40% of a sample with a few hundred thousand distinct CDR3 sequences, about 18% of them seen once. Input material: CD8+ T cells from PBMCs. The receptor source for this set is a human donor in good health (CMV status not recorded). Some clones in this sample may be carry-over from other donors' samples. The CDR3 runs from the conserved cysteine through the conserved F or W.

v_gene	j_gene	CDR3aa
TRBV7-6	TRBJ1-1	CASSLDGGAFTEAFF
TRBV7-9	TRBJ1-1	CASSWDSWNTEAFF
TRBV7-9	TRBJ2-2	CASSFSGGNTGELFF
TRBV7-8	TRBJ1-1	CASSFAQGRTEAFF
TRBV7-9	TRBJ1-4	CASSSSPGSGTNEKLFF
TRBV2	TRBJ2-3	CASSEASQGRRTDTQYF
TRBV6-1	TRBJ1-1	CASSRTRGGMNTEAFF
TRBV12-5	TRBJ1-5	CASGPPDDSLGQPQHF
TRBV2	TRBJ1-6	CASERRGSYNSPLHF
TRBV24-1	TRBJ2-1	CATSEPGHPDEQFF
TRBV19	TRBJ2-7	CASSEGQGILDEQYF
TRBV27	TRBJ2-5	CASSPPSGVWGETQYF
TRBV7-9	TRBJ2-1	CASSLAGLENEQFF
TRBV7-6	TRBJ2-7	CASRPTGEGLEQYF
TRBV5-4	TRBJ2-1	CASSLGPLAGDQFF
TRBV2	TRBJ2-1	CASSEEVPYNEQFF
TRBV3-1	TRBJ1-1	CASSQKTALIGNTEAFF
TRBV6-1	TRBJ1-1	CASSYPGQTDTEAFF
TRBV20-1	TRBJ2-7	CSAPPPTNLYEQYF
TRBV27	TRBJ2-2	CASVLKLFF
TRBV5-6	TRBJ2-1	CASGGPINEQFF
TRBV27	TRBJ2-1	CASSLGPGGPDEQFF
TRBV12-3/TRBV12-4	TRBJ2-1	CASSNKYRGYEQFF
TRBV20-1	TRBJ2-1	CSAEAGGGLDEQFF
TRBV2	TRBJ2-2	CASSGGAGNTGELFF
TRBV7-9	TRBJ2-1	CASSTSRRGGGNNEQFF
TRBV12-3/TRBV12-4	TRBJ2-3	CASSPPSVYSTDTQYF
TRBV6-5	TRBJ2-3	CASRHHLEPQHTDTQYF
TRBV14	TRBJ2-7	CASSQNQGSYEQYF
TRBV7-6	TRBJ2-5	CASSPSGGGQETQYF
TRBV7-2	TRBJ1-6	CASTSALFTYNSPLHF
TRBV20-1	TRBJ2-3	CSALTGGLRADTQYF
TRBV5-4	TRBJ2-2	CASSGGNTGELFF
TRBV7-6	TRBJ2-1	CASSGSPSGGPYNEQFF
TRBV29-1	TRBJ2-4	CSVEDSLSENIQYF
TRBV2	TRBJ1-5	CASSDSVVPNQPQHF
TRBV7-9	TRBJ2-7	CASSPPGTGRHEQYF